This TCR beta chain was obtained from a study of blood T cell repertoires in COVID-19 (TCRdb year 2020). For context, the study as a whole: Samples covering the acute and convalescent phases of COVID-19 were provided by collaborators in the United States, Italy and Spain. The prospective study material was composed of cDNA or gDNA derived from T cells, B-cell-depleted T cells, or PBMCs. Deeply sampled blood TCRbeta repertoires from subjects exposed to, actively infected with, or recovered from COVID-19 were included in the dataset. The repertoires were released in a freely available public database intended as a resource for research on the immune response to SARS-CoV-2. The samples were drawn from two sources: the first 160 participants of the ongoing ImmuneRACE study, and fewer than 1,500 subjects contributed by 6 global collaborators. A de-identified subject ID, COVID-19 status, age in years and sex were almost always included in the sample metadata. Where HLA class I and class II types were available, the types were taken from metadata supplied by the sample provider, not from assay-based typing.

In the case of this clone: Its cognate antigen has yet to be identified. There are no base qualities to consult, and no much larger clone falls within one base.

The CDR3 spans 16 residues, from the cysteine through the phenylalanine. Only the CDR3 part of the read is kept: 48 bases, read in frame from the first base. Compared with germline, V lacks 2 bases and J lacks 0 bases; bases without a gene match: 3. The germline V gene specifies SGHRS as CDR1 and YFSETQ as CDR2. The immunoSEQ Assay, a bias-controlled multiplex PCR, was used to amplify TCRbeta CDR3 regions from genomic DNA. The original methods were these. Nucleated cell counts per sample were estimated from amplification of reference gene primers within the assay. Sequence reads were collapsed and filtered to measure the absolute abundance of every unique TCRbeta CDR3 rearrangement. For each sample, productive Simpson clonality was calculated by taking the square root of Simpson's diversity index across productive rearrangements. TCRdb stores this immuneACCESS table with in-frame sequences only. Part of the clones is absent; in the studies checked, under half of the shortfall reflects unresolved V genes, and no reason is known for the rest. Clone size and the V and J calls come from that table; the DNA yielded D and trimming. In all, the sample holds roughly 40,000 clones, and over 75% of those were seen once. Around 2.3% of the sample goes to the ten largest clones.

The collaborating institutions used their own protocols to collect whole blood in K2EDTA tubes. For TCRbeta analysis, collaborators shipped samples in one of three forms: frozen whole blood, isolated PBMCs, or DNA extracted from either of those sample types. Results the study describes overall, beyond this receptor: The amount of clinical and demographic metadata varied by source and participant and was provided uncurated.

This receptor was identified in a human donor in a cohort sampled during active COVID-19. The sample comprised peripheral blood. This chain is built from TRBV5-1 and TRBJ2-4, with 9 bases aligning to TRBD1. The base sequence is TGCGCCAGCAGCTTAGACAGGGGGGTAGCCAAAAACATTCAGTACTTC. Its protein product is CASSLDRGVAKNIQYF.